Included here is one T cell receptor (beta chain) sequence, with context. Its antigen is as yet unknown. This record comes from a study of cytomegalovirus exposure and HLA in healthy donors. Points from the study as a whole: The authors enumerated over 150 TCR beta chains as linked to cytomegalovirus.

Only in-frame clones appear in the TCRdb table, and some are missing; sequencing was by immunoSEQ multiplex PCR. This table holds roughly 90,000 clones, 85% found once. In germline, CDR1 is SQVTM, CDR2 ANQGSEA. The CDR3 loop spans 15 amino acids. Trimming cost V 5 bases and J 1 base; bases outside gene matches: 9. J is TRBJ2-5 and V is TRBV29-1; 8 bases are shared with TRBD1. The receptor was isolated from a man aged 18 to 29 in good health and CMV-seropositive. Sequencing was carried out using PBMCs. Here the CDR3 DNA reads TGCAGCGTTCGAAGGGGGACAGGTCTCCAAGAGACCCAGTACTTC. This gives the protein CSVRRGTGLQETQYF.